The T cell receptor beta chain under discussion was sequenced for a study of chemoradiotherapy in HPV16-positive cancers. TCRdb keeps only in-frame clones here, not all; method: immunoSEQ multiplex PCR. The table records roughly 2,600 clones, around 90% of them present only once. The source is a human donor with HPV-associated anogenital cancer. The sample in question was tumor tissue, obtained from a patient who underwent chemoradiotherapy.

This CDR3 reads CASSRQGWTGELFF. The CDR3 nucleotides read TGTGCCAGCAGCCGACAGGGTTGGACCGGGGAGCTGTTTTTT. The chain uses TRBV7-2 and TRBJ2-2; 7 bases map to TRBD1. V shed 5 bases and J 5 bases; nucleotides not matched to a gene: 5. The CDR3 is 14 residues long. Germline-derived CDR1 and CDR2 are SGHTA and FQGNSA.